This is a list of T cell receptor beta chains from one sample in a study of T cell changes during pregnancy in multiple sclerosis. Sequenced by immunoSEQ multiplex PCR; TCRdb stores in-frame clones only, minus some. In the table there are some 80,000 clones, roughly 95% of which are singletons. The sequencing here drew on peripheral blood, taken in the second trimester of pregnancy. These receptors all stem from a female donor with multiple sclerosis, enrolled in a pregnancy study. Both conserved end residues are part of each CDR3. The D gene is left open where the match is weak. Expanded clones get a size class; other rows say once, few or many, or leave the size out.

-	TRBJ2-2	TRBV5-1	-	CASSLMGSGTGELFF	TGCGCCAGCAGCTTGATGGGAAGCGGCACCGGGGAGCTGTTTTTT
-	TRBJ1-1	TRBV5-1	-	CASSLQSGRVTEAFF	TGCGCCAGCAGCTTGCAGAGTGGCAGGGTCACTGAAGCTTTCTTT
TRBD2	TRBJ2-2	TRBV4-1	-	CASSQLMTSVKSTGELFF	TGCGCCAGCAGCCAACTTATGACTAGCGTAAAGTCCACCGGGGAGCTGTTTTTT
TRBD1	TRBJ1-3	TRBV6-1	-	CASSVDRVKGNTIYF	TGTGCCAGCAGTGTGGACAGGGTAAAAGGAAACACCATATATTTT
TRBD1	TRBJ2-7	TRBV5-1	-	CASSLGDRLPYEQYF	TGCGCCAGCAGCTTGGGGGACAGACTCCCTTACGAGCAGTACTTC
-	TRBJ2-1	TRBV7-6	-	CASSLATGGGNEQFF	TGTGCCAGCAGCTTAGCCACAGGGGGAGGGAATGAGCAGTTCTTC
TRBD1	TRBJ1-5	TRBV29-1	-	CSVRQGDQPQHF	TGCAGCGTGAGGCAGGGGGATCAGCCCCAGCATTTT
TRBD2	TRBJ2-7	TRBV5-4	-	CASSESGRRTYEQYF	TGTGCCAGCAGCGAGAGCGGGAGGAGGACCTACGAGCAGTACTTC
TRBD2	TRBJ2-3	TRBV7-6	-	CASSLLAGRTDTQYF	TGTGCCAGCAGCTTACTAGCGGGACGCACAGATACGCAGTATTTT
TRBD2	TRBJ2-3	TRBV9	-	CASSVRYLQAGGRPDTQYF	TGTGCCAGCAGCGTAAGATACCTTCAAGCGGGAGGGCGCCCAGATACGCAGTATTTT
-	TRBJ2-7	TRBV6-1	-	CASSSTAGTSYEQYF	TGTGCCAGCAGCTCAACCGCGGGGACCTCCTACGAGCAGTACTTC
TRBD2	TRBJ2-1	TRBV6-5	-	CASSYTSGGGGSEQFF	TGTGCCAGCAGTTATACTAGCGGGGGAGGAGGGTCTGAGCAGTTCTTC
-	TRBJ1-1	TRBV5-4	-	CASSSQGGNTEAFF	TGTGCCAGCAGCTCGCAGGGAGGCAACACTGAAGCTTTCTTT
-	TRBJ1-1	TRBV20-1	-	CSGGEGRKAFF	TGCAGTGGTGGGGAAGGGAGGAAAGCTTTCTTT
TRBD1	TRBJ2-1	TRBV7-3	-	CASSLDRELHNEQFF	TGTGCCAGCAGCCTCGACAGGGAACTTCACAATGAGCAGTTCTTC
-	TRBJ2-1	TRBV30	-	CAWSVLDLNEQFF	TGTGCCTGGAGTGTACTAGACCTGAATGAGCAGTTCTTC
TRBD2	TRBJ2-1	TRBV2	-	CASSTERIAGGTYNEQFF	TGTGCCAGCAGTACGGAACGAATAGCGGGAGGGACCTACAATGAGCAGTTCTTC
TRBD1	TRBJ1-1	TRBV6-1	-	CASSGPGGVNTEAFF	TGTGCCAGCAGTGGGCCAGGGGGAGTGAACACTGAAGCTTTCTTT
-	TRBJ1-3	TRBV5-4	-	CASSFTGGNTIYF	TGTGCCAGCAGCTTTACAGGGGGAAACACCATATATTTT
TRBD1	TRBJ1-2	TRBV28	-	CASSLGTGANYGYTF	TGTGCCAGCAGTTTAGGGACAGGGGCCAACTATGGCTACACCTTC
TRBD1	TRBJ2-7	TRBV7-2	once	CASSFSGGTTYEQYF	TGTGCCAGCAGCTTTTCAGGGGGTACGACCTACGAGCAGTACTTC
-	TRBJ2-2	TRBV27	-	CASSFLVGGPAGELFF	TGTGCCAGCAGTTTTTTAGTGGGGGGTCCAGCCGGGGAGCTGTTTTTT
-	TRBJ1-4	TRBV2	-	CASREIHEKLFF	TGTGCCAGCAGGGAGATACATGAAAAACTGTTTTTT
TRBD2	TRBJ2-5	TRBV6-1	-	CASSAPTSNQETQYF	TGTGCCAGCAGTGCCCCGACTAGCAACCAAGAGACCCAGTACTTC
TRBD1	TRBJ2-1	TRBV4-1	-	CASSPPGTGFNEQFF	TGCGCCAGCAGCCCCCCGGGGACAGGGTTCAATGAGCAGTTCTTC
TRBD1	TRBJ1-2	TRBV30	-	CAWSQGDSQPRGYGYTF	TGTGCCTGGAGTCAGGGGGACTCCCAGCCTAGGGGATATGGCTACACCTTC
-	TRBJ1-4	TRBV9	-	CASSAGGGTNEKLFF	TGTGCCAGCAGCGCGGGGGGCGGTACTAATGAAAAACTGTTTTTT
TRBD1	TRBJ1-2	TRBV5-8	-	CASSPGQGLYGYTF	TGTGCCAGCAGTCCGGGACAGGGTTTATATGGCTACACCTTC
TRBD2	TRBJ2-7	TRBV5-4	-	CASSLANRLAVGNEQYF	TGTGCCAGCAGCTTGGCCAATAGACTAGCGGTCGGTAACGAGCAGTACTTC
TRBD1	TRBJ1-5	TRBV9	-	CASGDSVNQPQHF	TGTGCCAGTGGGGACAGCGTCAATCAGCCCCAGCATTTT